This entry lists 26 T cell receptor beta chains sequenced from one sample in a study of blood T cell repertoires in COVID-19. The method was immunoSEQ multiplex PCR; TCRdb's version includes in-frame clones alone and lacks a portion of them. The sample has tens of thousands of clones; around 88% are singletons. The sample was peripheral blood. The origin of the receptors is a woman in her seventies with acute or convalescent COVID-19.

V usage is TRBV18 and J usage is TRBJ2-7; D perhaps matches TRBD1 (5 bases). CDR3 size: 14 residues. CDR1 is KGHSH and CDR2 is LQKENI in the germline V gene. Trimming stripped 2 bases from V and 3 bases from J, with 11 bases between. CDR3 in DNA: TGTGCCAGCTCACCAGCGCCCCAGGGCTACGAGCAGTACTTC. This gives the protein CASSPAPQGYEQYF.

This rearrangement joins TRBV28 to TRBJ2-7, with D perhaps matching TRBD2 (6 bases). V lost 7 bases to trimming and J lost 1 base, with 14 bases between them. There are 14 residues in the CDR3. Germline assignment: CDR1 MDHEN and CDR2 SYDVKM. CDR3 region: CASIGWGESYEQYF. The CDR3 region has the DNA TGTGCCAGCATCGGATGGGGGGAATCCTACGAGCAGTACTTC.

This chain uses TRBV2 with TRBJ2-1; 11 bases agree with TRBD2. There are 17 residues in the CDR3. V shed 1 base, J shed 2 bases, and the junction held 4 bases outside the gene matches. Germline V gene sequence: CDR1 SNHLY, CDR2 FYNNEI. The CDR3 region is CASSEVTSGMPYNEQFF. The CDR3 DNA reads as TGTGCCAGCAGTGAAGTGACTAGCGGGATGCCCTACAATGAGCAGTTCTTC.

This clone has a single count. This CDR3 reads CASSFQAGGPTGELFF. The CDR3 DNA reads as TGTGCCAGCAGTTTCCAAGCGGGAGGGCCCACCGGGGAGCTGTTTTTT. The chain couples TRBV27 to TRBJ2-2; 10 nucleotides align to TRBD2. Per germline, CDR1 MNHEY and CDR2 SMNVEV (reference sequence). The CDR3 has 16 residues. Trimming cost V 3 bases and J 4 bases; bases outside gene matches: 5.

The V and J genes are TRBV19 and TRBJ2-4, with D unclear. Germline-derived CDR1 and CDR2 are LNHDA and SQIVND (reference sequence). CDR3 size: 13 residues. Trimming removed 5 bases from V and 10 bases from J, with 15 bases in between. The CDR3 loop reads CASSPGSTPIQYF. CDR3 nucleotide sequence: TGTGCCAGTAGTCCCGGGTCCACGCCAATTCAGTACTTC.

The chain employs TRBV14 and TRBJ1-5, with D uncertain. This CDR3 region has 14 residues. V lost 4 bases and J 0 bases, leaving 7 bases between the germline ends. Germline CDR1 is SGHDN and CDR2 is FVKESK. The CDR3 DNA reads as TGTGCCAGCAGCCGAGTATATAGCAATCAGCCCCAGCATTTT. This gives the protein CASSRVYSNQPQHF.

This sequence joins TRBV6-5 and TRBJ1-1; D not certain. Trimming left V 2 bases short and J 7 bases short, with 11 bases between. CDR1 is MNHEY and CDR2 is SVGAGI in the germline V gene. CDR3 length: 13 residues. The CDR3 loop is CASSYGHEIEAFF. The DNA for the CDR3 is TGTGCCAGCAGTTACGGTCATGAGATTGAAGCTTTCTTT.

The J gene is TRBJ1-4, the V gene TRBV28, with 7 bases that match TRBD1. The length of the CDR3 is 14 residues. Germline-derived CDR1 and CDR2 are MDHEN and SYDVKM. The ends lost 6 bases at V and 5 bases at J; junction bases unmatched: 6. The CDR3 reads CASRIGTVNEKLFF. The CDR3 region has the DNA TGTGCCAGCAGGATTGGGACAGTAAATGAAAAACTGTTTTTT.

This clone occurred a few times. This chain uses TRBV30 with TRBJ1-1, with 7 positions matching TRBD1. The CDR3 extends over 14 amino acids. Germline V CDR1 and CDR2: GTSNPN, SVGIG (reference sequence). V lost 5 bases, J lost 0 bases, and 6 bases stayed unmatched. Here the CDR3 DNA reads TGTGCCTGGGGAGGACAGGTCCTGAACACTGAAGCTTTCTTT. It encodes CAWGGQVLNTEAFF.

V gene TRBV4-2 combines with J gene TRBJ1-2; 7 bases align to TRBD1. J was trimmed by 4 bases and V by 1 base; bases with no gene match: 9. This CDR3 has 16 residues. Per the germline V gene, CDR1 is LGHNA and CDR2 is YNFKEQ. CDR3 bases: TGTGCCAGCAGCCAAGCCCGGGACAGTGGTGGCTATGGCTACACCTTC. Amino acid sequence: CASSQARDSGGYGYTF.

This rearrangement joins TRBV6-2 or TRBV6-3 to TRBJ2-1; TRBD2 aligns across 9 bases. The CDR3 consists of 18 residues. V shed 0 bases, J shed 2 bases, and the junction held 8 bases outside the gene matches. Germline V gives CDR1 MNHEY, CDR2 SVGEGT. CDR3 coding DNA: TGTGCCAGCAGTTACTCGACGGAGCGGGAGGAACCCTACAATGAGCAGTTCTTC. Its protein product is CASSYSTEREEPYNEQFF.

This rearrangement joins TRBV4-1 to TRBJ2-7; 13 nucleotides line up with TRBD2. Germline values: CDR1 MGHRA, CDR2 YSYEKL. V trimming: 2 bases; J trimming: 7 bases; junction bases outside the gene matches: 5. The CDR3 loop spans 15 amino acids. As DNA, the CDR3 is TGCGCCAGCAGCCAAAAGGGACTAGCGGGATTGGAGCAGTACTTC. It yields the protein CASSQKGLAGLEQYF.

The chain is built from TRBV3-1 (or the pseudogene TRBV3-2) and TRBJ2-3; weak D call: TRBD2 (5 bases). CDR1 LGHDT and CDR2 YNNKEL come from the germline V gene (reference sequence). The CDR3 totals 13 residues. The V end lost 3 bases, the J end lost 6 bases, and 10 bases lay between the germline ends. In nucleotides, the CDR3 is TGTGCCAGCAGCCACCGAACGGGGGATACGCAGTATTTT. Protein: CASSHRTGDTQYF.

The genes are TRBV19 and TRBJ1-2, with 7 bases lining up with TRBD1. CDR1 is LNHDA and CDR2 is SQIVND in the germline V gene (reference sequence). The CDR3 loop spans 15 amino acids. The V and J ends lost 10 bases and 0 bases, in that order; junction bases with no gene match: 11. The CDR3 region has the DNA TGTGCCACCCGGGACAGCCCAACTGCTAACTATGGCTACACCTTC. Its protein is CATRDSPTANYGYTF.

V and J are TRBV29-1 and TRBJ1-4, with a possible D match to TRBD1 (6 bases). The germline gives CDR1 SQVTM, CDR2 ANQGSEA. V lost 4 bases and J lost 6, with 15 bases in between. CDR3 length: 14 amino acids. CDR3 bases: TGCAGCGTTGGATCCCCAAAGGGGGATGAAAAACTGTTTTTT. Encoded protein: CSVGSPKGDEKLFF.

The chain employs TRBV21-1 and TRBJ1-2; the table gives TRBD1 as D, unverified against the DNA. TRBV21-1 is listed as a pseudogene. This CDR3 contains 13 residues. The DNA of the CDR3 is TGTGCCAGCAGCAAGTTACAGGGCTATGGCTACACCTTC. This gives the protein CASSKLQGYGYTF.

This clone has more than one count but fewer than ten. The rearrangement uses TRBV2 and TRBJ2-2, with 7 bases fitting TRBD2. The V gene end was trimmed by 4 bases and the J gene end by 2 bases; junction bases not matched to a gene: 7. CDR3 size: 16 residues. Germline CDR1 reads SNHLY; CDR2 reads FYNNEI. CDR3 sequence: CASSGLAEINTGELFF. Here the CDR3 DNA reads TGTGCCAGCAGTGGGCTAGCGGAGATTAACACCGGGGAGCTGTTTTTT.

The J gene is TRBJ1-5, the V gene TRBV28; D not resolved. This CDR3 is built from 14 residues. V dropped 5 bases and J dropped 0 bases, with 8 bases sitting between them. The germline V gene has CDR1 MDHEN and CDR2 SYDVKM. The CDR3 reads CASSPSYSNQPQHF. Written as DNA, the CDR3 is TGTGCCAGCAGTCCGTCCTATAGCAATCAGCCCCAGCATTTT.

The chain has TRBV12-3 or TRBV12-4 and TRBJ2-3; D uncertain. V was pared by 3 bases and J by 6 bases, with 7 bases between. CDR3 length: 12 residues. The CDR3 sequence is CASSFSSDTQYF. In DNA form, the CDR3 reads TGTGCCAGCAGTTTCTCGTCTGATACGCAGTATTTT.

CDR3: CSASGGSSYNEQFF. The CDR3 DNA sequence: TGCAGTGCTAGTGGCGGTAGCTCCTACAATGAGCAGTTCTTC. The chain joins TRBV20-1 to TRBJ2-1; no reliable D call. Germline V gives CDR1 DFQATT, CDR2 SNEGSKA (reference sequence). The CDR3 runs 14 residues. V was clipped by 3 bases and J by 0 bases, with 9 bases between them.

J is TRBJ1-1 and V is TRBV27; 9 bases are shared with TRBD1. Germline loops: CDR1 MNHEY, CDR2 SMNVEV (reference sequence). J was trimmed by 3 bases and V by 8 bases; bases with no gene match: 10. This CDR3 has 15 amino acids. CDR3 nucleotide sequence: TGTGCCAGCGTACAGGGGGCTTATGGATACACTGAAGCTTTCTTT. This gives the protein CASVQGAYGYTEAFF.

The chain uses TRBV6-8 and TRBJ2-1, with D possibly TRBD1 on 5 matching bases. This CDR3 has 15 amino acids. Germline CDR1 reads MNHGY; CDR2 reads SAAAGT. Trimming stripped 7 bases from V and 2 bases from J, with 15 bases between. The CDR3 is CASNNQQAAYNEQFF. CDR3 coding DNA: TGTGCCAGCAATAATCAACAGGCGGCCTACAATGAGCAGTTCTTC.

V gene TRBV19 combines with J gene TRBJ2-1; 14 bases are shared with TRBD2. This CDR3 spans 18 amino acids. CDR1 and CDR2 (germline): LNHDA, SQIVND (reference sequence). The ends lost 1 base at V and 6 bases at J; junction bases unmatched: 8. The CDR3 reads CASSIAGAGLAGVNEQFF. The CDR3 DNA follows: TGTGCCAGTAGTATAGCTGGTGCGGGACTAGCGGGAGTCAATGAGCAGTTCTTC.

V gene TRBV6-4 combines with J gene TRBJ2-3; 7 bases fit TRBD1. Losses at the gene ends were 6 bases for V and 2 bases for J; bases not matched to a gene: 8. The CDR3 is made up of 15 amino acids. Germline CDR1 and CDR2: MRHNA and SNTAGT. The CDR3 sequence is CASSPQGSPTDTQYF. CDR3 nucleotide sequence: TGTGCCAGCAGCCCACAGGGGAGCCCCACAGATACGCAGTATTTT.

The chain has TRBV2 and TRBJ2-5; weak D call: TRBD2 (6 bases). Per the germline V gene, CDR1 is SNHLY and CDR2 is FYNNEI. V lost 7 bases and J 2 bases, leaving 11 bases between the germline ends. The CDR3 is made up of 13 amino acids. The CDR3 sequence: CASTERGQETQYF. For the CDR3, the DNA is TGTGCCAGCACCGAACGGGGGCAAGAGACCCAGTACTTC.

This clone has only one observation. The chain carries TRBV28 and TRBJ1-6; D perhaps matches TRBD1 (6 bases). Germline V gene lookup returns CDR1 MDHEN and CDR2 SYDVKM. The V end was cut by 4 bases, the J end by 9 bases, with 19 bases between. The CDR3 spans 16 residues. CDR3 in DNA: TGTGCCAGCAGTTCCCCGTCGACAGGATTAGGTTCACCCCTCCACTTT. It is translated as CASSSPSTGLGSPLHF.